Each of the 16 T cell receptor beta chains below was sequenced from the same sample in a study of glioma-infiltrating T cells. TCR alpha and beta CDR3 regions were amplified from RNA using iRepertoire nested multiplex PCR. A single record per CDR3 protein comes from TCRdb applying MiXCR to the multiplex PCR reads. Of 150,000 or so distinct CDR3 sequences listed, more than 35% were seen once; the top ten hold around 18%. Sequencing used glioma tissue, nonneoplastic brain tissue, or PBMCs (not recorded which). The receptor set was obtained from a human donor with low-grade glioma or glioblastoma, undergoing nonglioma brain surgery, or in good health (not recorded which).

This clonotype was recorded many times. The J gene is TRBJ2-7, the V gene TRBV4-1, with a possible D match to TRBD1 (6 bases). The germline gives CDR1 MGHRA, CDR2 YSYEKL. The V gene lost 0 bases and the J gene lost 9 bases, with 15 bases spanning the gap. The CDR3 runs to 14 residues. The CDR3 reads CASSQESQGTRQYF. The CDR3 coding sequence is TGCGCCAGCAGCCAAGAGTCGCAGGGGACGAGGCAGTACTTC.

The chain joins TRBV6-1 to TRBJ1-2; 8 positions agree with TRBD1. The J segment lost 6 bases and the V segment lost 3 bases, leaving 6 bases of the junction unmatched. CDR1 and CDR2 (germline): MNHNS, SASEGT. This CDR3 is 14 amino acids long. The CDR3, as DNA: TGTGCCAGCAGTGACGGACAGGGCAAGGATGGCTACACCTTC. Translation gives CASSDGQGKDGYTF.

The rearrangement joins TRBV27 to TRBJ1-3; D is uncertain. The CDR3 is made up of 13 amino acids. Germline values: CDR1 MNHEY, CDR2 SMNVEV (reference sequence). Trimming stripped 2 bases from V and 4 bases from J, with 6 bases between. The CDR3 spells CASSLREGNTIYF. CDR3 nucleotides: TGTGCCAGCAGTTTACGGGAGGGAAACACCATATATTTT.

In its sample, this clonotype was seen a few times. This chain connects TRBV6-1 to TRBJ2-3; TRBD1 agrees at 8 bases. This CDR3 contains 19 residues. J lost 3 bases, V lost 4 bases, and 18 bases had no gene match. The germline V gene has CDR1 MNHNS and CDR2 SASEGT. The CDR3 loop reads CASSGGQGTEEILTDTQYF. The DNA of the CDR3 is TGTGCCAGCAGTGGAGGACAGGGAACGGAAGAAATTCTAACAGATACGCAGTATTTT.

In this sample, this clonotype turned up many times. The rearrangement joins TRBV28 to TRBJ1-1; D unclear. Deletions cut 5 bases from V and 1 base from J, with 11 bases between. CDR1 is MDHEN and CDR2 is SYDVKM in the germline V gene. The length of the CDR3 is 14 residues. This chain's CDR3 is CASSPADWNTEAFF. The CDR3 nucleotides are TGTGCCAGCAGTCCCGCTGATTGGAACACTGAAGCTTTCTTT.

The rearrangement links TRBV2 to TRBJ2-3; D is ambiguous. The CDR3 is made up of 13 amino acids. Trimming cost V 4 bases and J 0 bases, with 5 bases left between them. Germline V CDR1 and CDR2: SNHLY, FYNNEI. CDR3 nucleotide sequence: TGTGCCAGCAGTGTAAGAAGCACAGATACGCAGTATTTT. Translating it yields CASSVRSTDTQYF.

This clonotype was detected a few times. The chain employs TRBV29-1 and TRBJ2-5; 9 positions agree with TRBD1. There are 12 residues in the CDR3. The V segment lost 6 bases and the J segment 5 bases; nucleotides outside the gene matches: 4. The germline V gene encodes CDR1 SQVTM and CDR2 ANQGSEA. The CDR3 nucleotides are TGCAGCGTCGGACAGGGGATCGAGACCCAGTACTTC. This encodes CSVGQGIETQYF.

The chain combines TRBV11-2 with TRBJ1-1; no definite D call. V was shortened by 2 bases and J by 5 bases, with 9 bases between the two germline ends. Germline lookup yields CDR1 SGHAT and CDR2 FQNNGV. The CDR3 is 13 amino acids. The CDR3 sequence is CASSLSWKTEAFF. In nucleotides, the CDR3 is TGTGCCAGCAGCTTATCTTGGAAAACTGAAGCTTTCTTT.

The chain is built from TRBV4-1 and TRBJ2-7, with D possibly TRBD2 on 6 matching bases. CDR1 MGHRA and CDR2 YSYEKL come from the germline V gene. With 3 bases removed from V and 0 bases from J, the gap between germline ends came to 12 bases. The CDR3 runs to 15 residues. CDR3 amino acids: CASSHALAISYEQYF. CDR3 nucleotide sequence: TGCGCCAGCAGCCACGCACTAGCTATCTCCTACGAGCAGTACTTC.

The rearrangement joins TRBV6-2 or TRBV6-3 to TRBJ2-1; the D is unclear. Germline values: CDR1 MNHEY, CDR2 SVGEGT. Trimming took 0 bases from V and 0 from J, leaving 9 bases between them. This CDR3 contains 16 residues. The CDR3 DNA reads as TGTGCCAGCAGTTACTCGAAATTTATCTCCTACAATGAGCAGTTCTTC. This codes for CASSYSKFISYNEQFF.

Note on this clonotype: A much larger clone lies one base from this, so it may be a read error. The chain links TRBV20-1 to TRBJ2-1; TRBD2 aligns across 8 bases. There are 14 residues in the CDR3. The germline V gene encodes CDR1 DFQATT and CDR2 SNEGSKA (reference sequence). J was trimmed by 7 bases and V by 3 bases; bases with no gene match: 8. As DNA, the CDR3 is TGCAGTGCTAGTTCCAGCGGGAGCAGTAATGAGCAGTTCTTC. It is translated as CSASSSGSSNEQFF.

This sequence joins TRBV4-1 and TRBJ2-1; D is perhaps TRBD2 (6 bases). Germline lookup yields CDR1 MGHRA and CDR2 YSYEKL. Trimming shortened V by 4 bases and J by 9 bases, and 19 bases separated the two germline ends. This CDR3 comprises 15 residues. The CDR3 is CASSPETGEWSEQFF. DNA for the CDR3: TGCGCCAGCAGCCCTGAAACGGGGGAGTGGAGTGAGCAGTTCTTC.

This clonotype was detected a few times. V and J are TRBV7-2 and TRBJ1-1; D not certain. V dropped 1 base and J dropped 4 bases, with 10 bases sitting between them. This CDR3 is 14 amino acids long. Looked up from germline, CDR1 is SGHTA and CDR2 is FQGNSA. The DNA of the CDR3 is TGTGCCAGCAGCTTAGACGGAGGGTCCACTGAAGCTTTCTTT. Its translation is CASSLDGGSTEAFF.

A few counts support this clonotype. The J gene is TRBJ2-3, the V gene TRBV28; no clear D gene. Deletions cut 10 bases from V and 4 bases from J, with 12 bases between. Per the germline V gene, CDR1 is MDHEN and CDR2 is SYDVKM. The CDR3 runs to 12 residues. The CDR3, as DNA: TGTGCCACCCAGGAGTTCTCAGATACGCAGTATTTT. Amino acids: CATQEFSDTQYF.

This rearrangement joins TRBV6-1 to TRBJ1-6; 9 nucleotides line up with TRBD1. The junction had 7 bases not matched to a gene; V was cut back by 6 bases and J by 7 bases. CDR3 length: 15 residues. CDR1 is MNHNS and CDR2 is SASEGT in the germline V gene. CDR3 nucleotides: TGTGCCAGCAGAGACGGACAGGGGATGAATTCACCCCTCCACTTT. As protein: CASRDGQGMNSPLHF.

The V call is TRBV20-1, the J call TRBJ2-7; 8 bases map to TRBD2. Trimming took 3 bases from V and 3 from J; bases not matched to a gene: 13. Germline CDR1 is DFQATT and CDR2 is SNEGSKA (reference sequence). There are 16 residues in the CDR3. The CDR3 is CSASKSSGGPRYEQYF. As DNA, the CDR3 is TGCAGTGCTAGTAAATCCAGCGGGGGCCCTCGCTACGAGCAGTACTTC.